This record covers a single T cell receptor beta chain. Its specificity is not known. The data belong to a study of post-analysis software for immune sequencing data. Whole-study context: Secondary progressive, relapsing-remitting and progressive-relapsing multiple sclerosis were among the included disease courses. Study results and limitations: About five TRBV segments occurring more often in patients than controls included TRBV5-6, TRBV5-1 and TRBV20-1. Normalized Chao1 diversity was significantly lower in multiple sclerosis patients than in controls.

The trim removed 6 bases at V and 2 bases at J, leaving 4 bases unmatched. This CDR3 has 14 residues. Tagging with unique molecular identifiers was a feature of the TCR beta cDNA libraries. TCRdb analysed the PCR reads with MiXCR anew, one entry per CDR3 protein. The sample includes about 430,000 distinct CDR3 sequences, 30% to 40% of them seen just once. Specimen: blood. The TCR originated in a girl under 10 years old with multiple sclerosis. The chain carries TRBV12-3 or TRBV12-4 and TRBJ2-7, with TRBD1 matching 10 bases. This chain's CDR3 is CASRSGTGAYEQYF. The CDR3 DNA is TGTGCCAGCAGATCCGGGACAGGGGCCTACGAGCAGTACTTC.